Listed here are 3 T cell receptor beta chains from one sample, sequenced in a study of T cells in localized non-small cell lung cancer. Sequenced by immunoSEQ multiplex PCR; TCRdb stores in-frame clones only, minus some. The sample records approximately 2,800 clones, roughly 27% being singletons. The source material was lung tumor tissue, sampled before any cancer treatment. The receptors come from a woman aged 35-70 years with stage I lung adenocarcinoma.

Sample share makes this clone medium-sized. The rearrangement uses TRBV23-1 and TRBJ2-1, with TRBD2 identical over 14 bases. TRBV23-1 is known as an ORF, though its function is uncertain. After removal of 6 bases from V and 5 bases from J, the junction contained 9 bases not matched to a gene. The CDR3 loop spans 17 amino acids. The CDR3 DNA reads TGCGCCAGCAGCCAGGGGACTAGCGGGAGAAGGAACAATGAGCAGTTCTTC. It encodes CASSQGTSGRRNNEQFF.

By share of the sample, this clone is medium-sized. The rearrangement links TRBV11-3 to TRBJ2-3; 7 bases fit TRBD2. The CDR3 spans 15 residues. Germline assignment: CDR1 SGHNT and CDR2 YENEEA. Losses at the gene ends were 3 bases for V and 6 bases for J; bases not matched to a gene: 9. The CDR3 region has the DNA TGTGCCAGCAGCTTCGGGGCGGGAGTGTGGGATACGCAGTATTTT. It is translated as CASSFGAGVWDTQYF.

This clone is large within its sample. The rearrangement uses TRBV6-8 and TRBJ2-1; 9 bases agree with TRBD2. Trimming removed 5 bases from V and 2 bases from J; junction bases left unmatched: 13. This CDR3 comprises 18 residues. The germline gives CDR1 MNHGY, CDR2 SAAAGT. The CDR3 coding sequence is TGTGCCAGCAGTCTTACCCCGACTAGCGGTAAGGCCTACAATGAGCAGTTCTTC. This encodes CASSLTPTSGKAYNEQFF.